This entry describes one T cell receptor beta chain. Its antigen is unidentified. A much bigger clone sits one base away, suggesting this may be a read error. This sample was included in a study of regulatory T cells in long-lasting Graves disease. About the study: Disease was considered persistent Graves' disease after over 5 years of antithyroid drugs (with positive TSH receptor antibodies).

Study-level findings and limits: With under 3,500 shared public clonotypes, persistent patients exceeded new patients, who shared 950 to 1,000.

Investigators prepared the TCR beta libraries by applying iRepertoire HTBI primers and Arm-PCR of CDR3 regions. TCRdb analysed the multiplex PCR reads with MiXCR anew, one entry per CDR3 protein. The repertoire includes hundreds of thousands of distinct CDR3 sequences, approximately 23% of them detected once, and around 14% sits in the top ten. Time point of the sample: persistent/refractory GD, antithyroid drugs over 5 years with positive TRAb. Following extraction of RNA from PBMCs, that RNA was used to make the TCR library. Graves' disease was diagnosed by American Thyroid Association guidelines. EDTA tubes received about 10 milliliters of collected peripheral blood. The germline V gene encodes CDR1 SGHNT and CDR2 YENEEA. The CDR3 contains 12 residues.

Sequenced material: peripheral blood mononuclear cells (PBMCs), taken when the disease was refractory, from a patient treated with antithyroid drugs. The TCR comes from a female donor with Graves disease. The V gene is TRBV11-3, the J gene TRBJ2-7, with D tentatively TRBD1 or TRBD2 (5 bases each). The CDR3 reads CASSPRWDERYF. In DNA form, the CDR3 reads TGTGCCAGCAGCCCCCGTTGGGACGAGCGGTACTTC.